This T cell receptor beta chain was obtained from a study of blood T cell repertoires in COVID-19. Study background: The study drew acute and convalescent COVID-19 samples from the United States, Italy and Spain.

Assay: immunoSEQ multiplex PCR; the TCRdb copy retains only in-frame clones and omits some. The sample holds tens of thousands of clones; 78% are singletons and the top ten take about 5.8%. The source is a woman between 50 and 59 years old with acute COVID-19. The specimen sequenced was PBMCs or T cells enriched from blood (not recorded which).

CDR3 coding DNA: TGTGCCTGGAGTGGGTCCCATGGAGGGCGAGTGAATGGCTACACCTTC. This translates into CAWSGSHGGRVNGYTF. V gene TRBV30 combines with J gene TRBJ1-2; D ambiguous. Germline V CDR1 and CDR2: GTSNPN, SVGIG (reference sequence). V was shortened by 1 base and J by 6 bases, with 21 bases between the two germline ends. CDR3 length equals 16 residues.